A single T cell receptor (beta chain) is shown here with its context. The antigen is unknown. Only in-frame clones appear in the TCRdb table, and some are missing; sequencing was by immunoSEQ multiplex PCR. Of 75,000 to 95,000 clones in the sample, around 87% are singletons; the top ten hold roughly 2.5%. The germline CDR1 and CDR2 sequences are LNHDA and SQIVND (reference sequence). This CDR3 is built from 14 residues. Trimming removed 7 bases from V and 7 bases from J; junction bases left unmatched: 7. The data were taken from a study of OX40 agonist ivuxolimab in advanced cancers. Whole-study results and caveats: Researchers report that CD8+ T cells had, on average, more expanded clones than CD4+.

The sequence was obtained from an adult with an advanced solid tumor such as melanoma, head and neck, liver or kidney cancer. The chain has TRBV19 and TRBJ2-1; TRBD2 aligns across 10 bases. Sequencing used CD4+ or CD8+ T cells sorted from blood, obtained in a trial of the OX40 agonist ivuxolimab. The CDR3 DNA reads as TGTGCCAGTAACATAGCGGGGGGTACGAATGAGCAGTTCTTC. Translation: CASNIAGGTNEQFF.